This T cell receptor beta chain was observed in a study of cytomegalovirus exposure and HLA in healthy donors. Germline V gene data show CDR1 as WSHSY and CDR2 as SAAADI. With V trimmed by 2 bases and J by 7 bases, 9 bases remained unmatched. There are 16 residues in the CDR3. Sequencing used immunoSEQ multiplex PCR; TCRdb keeps in-frame clones, though not all of them. The sample contains some 150,000 clones, roughly 91% of which appear only once. The chain couples TRBV10-2 to TRBJ1-1; 11 bases map to TRBD1. This receptor was identified in a man between 18 and 35 years old in good health and CMV-seronegative. The sequenced material came from PBMCs. The CDR3 DNA sequence: TGCGCCAGCAGTGAGCGCGGACAGGGGGCGTTTTTTGAAGCTTTCTTT. It translates to CASSERGQGAFFEAFF.